The sequence of this T cell receptor beta chain was determined in a study of blood T cell repertoires in COVID-19 (dated by TCRdb to 2020 to 2022). Context from the whole study: Collaborator samples came from the United States, Italy and Spain and covered acute and convalescent phases of COVID-19. The prospective study material was composed of cDNA or gDNA derived from T cells, B-cell-depleted T cells, or PBMCs. The dataset comprised deeply sampled blood TCRbeta repertoires from subjects exposed to, actively infected with, or recovered from COVID-19. The repertoires were released in a freely available public database meant as a resource for research on the immune response to SARS-CoV-2. Samples came from the ongoing ImmuneRACE study (first 160 participants) plus 1,254 subjects from 6 global collaborators. Nearly every sample came with metadata listing a de-identified subject ID, COVID-19 status, age in years and sex. Where available, HLA class I and class II types were taken from metadata supplied by the sample provider and were not determined by assay-based typing.

Enrolling through a virtual design, the prospective study's participants ranged in age from roughly 18 to 90 years and lived across approximately 25 United States geographic areas. Cohort assignment in the prospective study relied on participant-reported clinical history from a screening survey and a study questionnaire. Recovered participants in ImmuneRACE Cohort 3 were defined by two consecutive negative NP/OP PCR tests, clearance by a healthcare professional, or resolution of symptoms. Mobile phlebotomists in the prospective study collected whole blood, serum and a nasopharyngeal or oropharyngeal swab from every participant. Over a roughly two-month period, participants in the prospective study had the option of providing additional blood draws and questionnaires. Prospective study blood samples were shipped either frozen or at room temperature before DNA extraction. TCRbeta CDR3 regions were amplified from genomic DNA using the immunoSEQ Assay, a bias-controlled multiplex PCR. In the paper's pipeline: Nucleated cell counts per sample were estimated from amplification of reference gene primers within the assay. To quantify the absolute abundance of each unique TCRbeta CDR3 rearrangement, sequence reads were collapsed and filtered. For each sample, productive Simpson clonality was calculated by taking the square root of Simpson's diversity index across productive rearrangements. Held by TCRdb, this immuneACCESS table contains in-frame sequences only and omits some clones. Under half of the omission traces to an unresolved V gene where checked; the cause of the rest is unknown. V and J calls and clone size are copied from that table; D and trimming were computed from the DNA. The sample yields about 160,000 clones; over 75% were counted once. Approximately 6% of the sample is in the top ten clones.

There are 12 amino acids in the CDR3, from cysteine to phenylalanine inclusive. The only DNA kept is the CDR3, 36 bases in frame from the first base. CDR1 and CDR2 (LGHDT, YNNKEL) derive from the germline V gene (reference sequence). V loses 2 bases of germline sequence and J loses 2 bases, and the interval between the two ends is 3 bases. Broad study findings and their caveats: How much clinical and demographic metadata was included differed by source and by participant, and the metadata was provided uncurated.

About this clone itself: The specificity of this receptor is unknown. Per-base qualities were not stored, and no clone one base away is much larger.

The source of this sequence is a man aged 40-49 years who had recovered from COVID-19. Sequenced material: PBMCs or T cells enriched from blood (not recorded which). The sequence links TRBV3-1 (or the pseudogene TRBV3-2) to TRBJ1-1, with an unclear D gene assignment. CDR3 loop: CASSQSNTEAFF. Here is the DNA: TGTGCCAGCAGCCAATCAAACACTGAAGCTTTCTTT.